What follows describes a single T cell receptor (beta chain). Its antigen remains unknown. Produced via immunoSEQ multiplex PCR; TCRdb's table is partial and in-frame only. This sample has 65,000 to 85,000 clones, with 92% found just once. The data originate from a study of OX40 agonist ivuxolimab in advanced cancers. Looking at the study overall: Partial responses were achieved by three patients: one hepatocellular carcinoma, two cutaneous melanoma. Study-level points and caveats: Among the lowest peripheral clonal expansion occurred in 0.1-3.0 mg/kg partial responders.

V dropped 8 bases and J dropped 6 bases, with 17 bases sitting between them. From germline, CDR1 is MNHEY and CDR2 SMNVEV (reference sequence). The length of the CDR3 is 14 residues. The J gene is TRBJ1-5, the V gene TRBV27; D might be TRBD1 (5 bases). The receptor was derived from an adult with an advanced solid tumor such as melanoma, head and neck, liver or kidney cancer. This sample comprised CD4+ or CD8+ T cells sorted from blood, obtained in a trial of the OX40 agonist ivuxolimab. In nucleotides, the CDR3 is TGTGCCAGCGCAATATTGGCAGGGAGTCAGCCCCAGCATTTT. It is translated as CASAILAGSQPQHF.